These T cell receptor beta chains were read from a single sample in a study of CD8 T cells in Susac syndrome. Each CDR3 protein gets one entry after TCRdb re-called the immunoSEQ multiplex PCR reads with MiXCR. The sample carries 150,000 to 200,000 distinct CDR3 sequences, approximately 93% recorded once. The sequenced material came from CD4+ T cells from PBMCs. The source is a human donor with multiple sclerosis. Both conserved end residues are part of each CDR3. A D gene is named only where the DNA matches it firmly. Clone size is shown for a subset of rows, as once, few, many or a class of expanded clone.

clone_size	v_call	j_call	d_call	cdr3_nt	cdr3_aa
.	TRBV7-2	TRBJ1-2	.	TGTGCCAGCAGCTTAGGAGGAAACCACTATGGCTACACCTTC	CASSLGGNHYGYTF
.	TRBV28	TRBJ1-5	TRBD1	TGTGCCAGCATCCCTGGGACAGTTAATCAGCCCCAGCATTTT	CASIPGTVNQPQHF
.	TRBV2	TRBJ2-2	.	TGTGCCAGCCGAGACACCGGGGAGCTGTTTTTT	CASRDTGELFF
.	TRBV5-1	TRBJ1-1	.	TGCGCCAGCAGCTTGGTTCGCCTGGACCCGGGGACTGAAGCTTTCTTT	CASSLVRLDPGTEAFF
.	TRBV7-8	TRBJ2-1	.	TGTGCCAGCAGCTTAGTCCGACCCCCTTGGAATGAGCAGTTCTTC	CASSLVRPPWNEQFF
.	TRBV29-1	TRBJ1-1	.	TGCAGCGTGGGGAAACAGTTGGTACTGAACACTGAAGCTTTCTTT	CSVGKQLVLNTEAFF
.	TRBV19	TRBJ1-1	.	TGTGCCAGTAGTATGCAGGGAATCTACACTGAAGCTTTCTTT	CASSMQGIYTEAFF
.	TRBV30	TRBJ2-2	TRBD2	TGTGCCTGGACTGGACTAGGAATCGCCGGGGAGCTGTTTTTT	CAWTGLGIAGELFF
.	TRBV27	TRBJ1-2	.	TGTGCCAGCAGTGAATGGGGGAGTAACTATGGCTACACCTTC	CASSEWGSNYGYTF
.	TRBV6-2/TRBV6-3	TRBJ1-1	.	TGTGCCAGCAGTCGGAGGACGGCAGACACTGAAGCTTTCTTT	CASSRRTADTEAFF
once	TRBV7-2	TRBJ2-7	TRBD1	TGTGCCAGCACCCCGTGGGACAGCCCCTACGAGCAGTACTTC	CASTPWDSPYEQYF
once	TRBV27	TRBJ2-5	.	.	CASSSSGHPETQYF
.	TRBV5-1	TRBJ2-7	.	TGCGCCAGCAGCTCATTAGGGATGACAGGCGACGAGCAGTACTTC	CASSSLGMTGDEQYF
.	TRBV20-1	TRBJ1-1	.	TGCAGTGCTAGGGGGTTTATGGGCAGGGTGAACACTGAAGCTTTCTTT	CSARGFMGRVNTEAFF
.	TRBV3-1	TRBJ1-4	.	TGTGCCAGCAGCCGGGGGGAAAGTAATGAAAAACTGTTTTTT	CASSRGESNEKLFF
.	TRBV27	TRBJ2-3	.	TGTGCCAGCAGTTCCGGGTGGGGTGGGACAGATACGCAGTATTTT	CASSSGWGGTDTQYF
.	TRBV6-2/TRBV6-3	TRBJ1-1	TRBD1	TGTGCCAGCAGCACGGGACAGCCTGGAACTGAAGCTTTCTTT	CASSTGQPGTEAFF
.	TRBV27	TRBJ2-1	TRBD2	TGTGCCAGCAGTTTGAGGAGCGGGAGGGCCTATTTCAATGAGCAGTTCTTC	CASSLRSGRAYFNEQFF
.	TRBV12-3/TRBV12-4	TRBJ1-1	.	TGTGCCAGCAATTTTGACGGGAACACTGAAGCTTTCTTT	CASNFDGNTEAFF
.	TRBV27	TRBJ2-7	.	TGTGCCAGCAGGCCCGCCGCCGGGACCTACGAGCAGTACTTC	CASRPAAGTYEQYF
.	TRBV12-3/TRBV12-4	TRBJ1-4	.	TGTGCCAGCTCACAGGCGCATGAAAAACTGTTTTTT	CASSQAHEKLFF
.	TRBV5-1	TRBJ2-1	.	TGCGCCAGCAGCTTGGGGGCGGGTTCCTACAATGAGCAGTTCTTC	CASSLGAGSYNEQFF
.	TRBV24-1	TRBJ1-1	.	TGTGCCACCAGTGACCCCGGTGGGGGTGCCACTGAAGCTTTCTTT	CATSDPGGGATEAFF
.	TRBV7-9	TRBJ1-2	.	TGTGCCAGCAGCTTCGGCGGGCGGTACTATGGCTACACCTTC	CASSFGGRYYGYTF
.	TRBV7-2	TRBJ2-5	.	TGTGCCAGCAGCTTAGTAAGCGGGCCGGGAGAGACCCAGTACTTC	CASSLVSGPGETQYF
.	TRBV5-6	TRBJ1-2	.	TGTGCCAGCAGCTCGGACGGGCCAAGGGGCTACACCTTC	CASSSDGPRGYTF
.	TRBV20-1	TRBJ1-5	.	TGCAGTGCTAGAGTTGGGGGAAGCAATCAGCCCCAGCATTTT	CSARVGGSNQPQHF
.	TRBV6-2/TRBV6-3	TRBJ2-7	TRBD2	TGTGCCAGCAGTTACCAGCGGGGGCCGTACGAGCAGTACTTC	CASSYQRGPYEQYF
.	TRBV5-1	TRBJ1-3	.	TGCGCCAGCAGCCCCGGGACTCAAGAAAACACCATATATTTT	CASSPGTQENTIYF
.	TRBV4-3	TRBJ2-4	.	TGCGCCAGCAGCCAAGACAAAAACATTCAGTACTTC	CASSQDKNIQYF
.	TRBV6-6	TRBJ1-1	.	TGTGCCAGCAGTTACAGAGGTGGGGTTGGAGCTTTCTTT	CASSYRGGVGAFF
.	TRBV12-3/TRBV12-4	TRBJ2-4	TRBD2	TGTGCCAGCAGTTGGACTAGCGGGAACATTCAGTACTTC	CASSWTSGNIQYF
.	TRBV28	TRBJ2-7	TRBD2	TGTGCCAGCAGTAAGGCGGGAGGCCCCTACGAGCAGTACTTC	CASSKAGGPYEQYF
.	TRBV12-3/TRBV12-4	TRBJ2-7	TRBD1	TGTGCCAGCAGCCCCCGACAGGGCTGGCAGTACTTC	CASSPRQGWQYF
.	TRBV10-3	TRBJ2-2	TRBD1	TGTGCCATCAGTGATTATGACAGGGTGAACACCGGGGAGCTGTTTTTT	CAISDYDRVNTGELFF
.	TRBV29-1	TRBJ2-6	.	TGCAGCGTAGCCTCTGGGGCCAACGTCCTGACTTTC	CSVASGANVLTF
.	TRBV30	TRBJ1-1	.	TGTGCCTGGACCCGTAAAGGGGAAGCTTTCTTT	CAWTRKGEAFF
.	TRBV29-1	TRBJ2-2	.	TGCAGCGTCGTCCGGGATCAGAACACCGGGGAGCTGTTTTTT	CSVVRDQNTGELFF
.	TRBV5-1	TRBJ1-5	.	TGCGCCAGCAGCTTGACAGGGACCGCCAATCAGCCCCAGCATTTT	CASSLTGTANQPQHF
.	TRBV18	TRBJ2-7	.	TGTGCCAGCTCACCAGGCAGTGCGGACGAGCAGTACTTC	CASSPGSADEQYF
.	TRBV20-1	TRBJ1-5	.	TGCAGTGCCCAAAGGGCAGGGATGAGCAATCAGCCCCAGCATTTT	CSAQRAGMSNQPQHF
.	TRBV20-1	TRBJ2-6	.	TGCAGTGCTAGAGAAGGGGCCCAGGTCCTGACTTTC	CSAREGAQVLTF
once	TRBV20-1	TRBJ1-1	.	TGCAGTGCTACCCCGGGGAGCATGAACACTGAAGCTTTCTTT	CSATPGSMNTEAFF
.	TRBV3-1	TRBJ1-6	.	TGTGCCAGCGGGAGAGAATATAATTCACCCCTCCACTTT	CASGREYNSPLHF
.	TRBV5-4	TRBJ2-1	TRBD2	TGTGCCAGCAGCTTGGTCCGGGGGGTAGGACCCAATGAGCAGTTCTTC	CASSLVRGVGPNEQFF
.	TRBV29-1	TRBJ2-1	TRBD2	TGCAGCGTTGAAGATCCAGCGGGAATGGTGTTGGATGAGCAGTTCTTC	CSVEDPAGMVLDEQFF
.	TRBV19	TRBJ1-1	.	TGTGCCAGTAGTATCCCAGGGATAAACACTGAAGCTTTCTTT	CASSIPGINTEAFF
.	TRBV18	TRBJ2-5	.	TGTGCCAGCTCACCAGACGGAGAGACCCAGTACTTC	CASSPDGETQYF
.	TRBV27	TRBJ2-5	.	TGTGCCAGCAGTTTATTTAGGGGGGAGACCCAGTACTTC	CASSLFRGETQYF
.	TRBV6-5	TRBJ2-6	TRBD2	TGTGCCAGCAGTTACTCGACGGGACTAGCGGGAGGTGGGGCCAACGTCCTGACTTTC	CASSYSTGLAGGGANVLTF
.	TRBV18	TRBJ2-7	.	TGTGCCAGCTCACCAGGTGGGGAGCAGTACTTC	CASSPGGEQYF
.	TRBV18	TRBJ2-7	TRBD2	TGTGCCAGCTCACTCCAACTAGCGGTCCCCTACGAGCAGTACTTC	CASSLQLAVPYEQYF
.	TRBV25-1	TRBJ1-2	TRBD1	TGTGCCAGCAGTGACCACGGACAGGAACTTTACTATGGCTACACCTTC	CASSDHGQELYYGYTF
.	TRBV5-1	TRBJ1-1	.	TGCGCCAGCAGCTTTACAGCTATGAACACTGAAGCTTTCTTT	CASSFTAMNTEAFF
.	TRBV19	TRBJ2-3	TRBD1	TGTGCCAGTTCTCGTTCGGTGGGACAGCGCACAGATACGCAGTATTTT	CASSRSVGQRTDTQYF